These 30 T cell receptor beta chains share one sample of origin, sequenced in a study of blood T cells in healthy people across ages. Using a J-beta primer mix together with a sample-barcoded 5' primer, a second PCR was run for about 7 to 12 cycles. Each CDR3 protein is one row after TCRdb ran MiXCR on the 5' RACE reads. The data show roughly 1,100,000 distinct CDR3 sequences, roughly 24% seen once. This sample was also put to use in a study of T cells of mothers and their children.

The sequencing input was blood. The receptors originated from a girl aged 2-15 years in good health.

This clonotype was found a few times. This chain joins TRBV6-2 or TRBV6-3 and TRBJ2-2, with 11 bases identical to TRBD2. Germline V gives CDR1 MNHEY, CDR2 SVGEGT. This CDR3 region has 17 residues. V shed 2 bases and J 4 bases; nucleotides not matched to a gene: 6. CDR3 protein: CASSYGLAGGITGELFF. As DNA, the CDR3 is TGTGCCAGCAGTTACGGGCTAGCGGGGGGTATCACCGGGGAGCTGTTTTTT.

The V and J genes are TRBV6-5 and TRBJ2-1; D tentatively reads TRBD1 or TRBD2 (6 bases each). This CDR3 contains 13 residues. From germline, CDR1 is MNHEY and CDR2 SVGAGI. V was clipped by 7 bases and J by 8 bases, with 15 bases between them. Written as DNA, the CDR3 is TGTGCCAGCAAAAGGGGGGAGAGCGATGAGCAGTTCTTC. Protein sequence: CASKRGESDEQFF.

This clonotype occurred a few times. V usage is TRBV7-9 and J usage is TRBJ2-7, with 10 bases that match TRBD2. The CDR3 runs to 16 residues. CDR1 and CDR2 from the germline V gene are SEHNR and FQNEAQ (reference sequence). The V segment lost 5 bases and the J segment 3 bases; nucleotides outside the gene matches: 10. The CDR3 DNA follows: TGTGCCAGCAGCCCTTGGACTAGCGGATTCTACTACGAGCAGTACTTC. Its protein product is CASSPWTSGFYYEQYF.

This clonotype was counted between two and nine times. The J gene is TRBJ2-1, the V gene TRBV28; possible D gene TRBD1, 6 bases. The V end was cut by 6 bases, the J end by 2 bases, with 11 bases between. The germline V gene has CDR1 MDHEN and CDR2 SYDVKM. CDR3 length: 14 residues. The CDR3: CASSGQTTYNEQFF. The CDR3 coding sequence is TGTGCCAGCAGCGGACAGACCACCTACAATGAGCAGTTCTTC.

The chain combines TRBV7-2 with TRBJ1-4; D perhaps matches TRBD1 (6 bases). The V gene's germline CDR1 is SGHTA and CDR2 FQGNSA. The CDR3 has 14 amino acids. V lost 5 bases, J lost 7 bases, and 14 bases lay in between. The CDR3 DNA sequence: TGTGCCAGCAGCCCGGACAGTGGTGGTGAAAAACTGTTTTTT. Encoded protein: CASSPDSGGEKLFF.

CDR3 in DNA: TGTGCCAGCAGCTTTTATCAGGGGATGAACACTGAAGCTTTCTTT. Residues: CASSFYQGMNTEAFF. The chain employs TRBV7-2 and TRBJ1-1; a possible D gene is TRBD1 (6 bases). Trimming took 3 bases from V and 0 from J, leaving 11 bases between them. Germline lookup yields CDR1 SGHTA and CDR2 FQGNSA. The CDR3 sequence is 15 residues long. Full variable domain (remainder filled in from reference TRBV7-2 and TRBJ1-1): GAGVSQSPSNKVTEKGKDVELRCDPISGHTALYWYRQSLGQGLEFLIYFQGNSAPDKSGLPSDRFSAERTGGSVSTLTIQRTQQEDSAVYLCASSFYQGMNTEAFFGQGTRLTVV.

A few counts support this clonotype. The chain combines TRBV5-1 with TRBJ2-5, with TRBD2 matching over 8 bases. The closer fit of TRBJ2-1 to the DNA end suggests the J call may be wrong. This CDR3 comprises 15 residues. CDR1 is SGHRS and CDR2 is YFSETQ in the germline V gene. CDR3 region: CASSLNLAGSNEQFF. The DNA for the CDR3 is TGCGCCAGCAGCTTGAATCTAGCGGGTTCCAATGAGCAGTTCTTC.

This clonotype has only a few counts. The genes are TRBV14 and TRBJ2-2; 9 bases line up with TRBD2. The CDR3 runs 19 residues. Germline V gene sequence: CDR1 SGHDN, CDR2 FVKESK. J gave up 0 bases and V 2 bases, and 10 bases lay outside the gene matches. The CDR3 sequence is CASSQQTGAGGANTGELFF. CDR3 in DNA: TGTGCCAGCAGCCAACAGACTGGAGCGGGGGGCGCGAACACCGGGGAGCTGTTTTTT.

The chain carries TRBV13 and TRBJ2-7; D not resolved. Trimming took off 3 bases at V and 5 bases at J, with 17 bases between the two ends. Germline CDR1 reads PRHDT; CDR2 reads FYEKMQ (reference sequence). The CDR3 contains 15 residues. CDR3 in amino acids: CASSFRSSLPHEQYF. CDR3 sequence (DNA): TGTGCCAGCAGCTTCCGATCCAGCTTGCCCCACGAGCAGTACTTC.

This clonotype has only a few counts. The chain uses TRBV29-1 and TRBJ2-5, with TRBD2 identical over 7 bases. Germline CDR1 and CDR2: SQVTM and ANQGSEA. Trimming cost V 4 bases and J 2 bases; bases outside gene matches: 10. This CDR3 is built from 15 residues. In DNA, the CDR3 is TGCAGCGTTGTGGCGGGAGTAAAGGAACAAGAGACCCAGTACTTC. This codes for CSVVAGVKEQETQYF.

This clonotype was found a few times. The chain has TRBV7-6 and TRBJ2-3; 7 nucleotides line up with TRBD1. With 3 bases clipped from V and 2 bases from J, the junction kept 5 bases outside the gene matches. Germline CDR1 and CDR2: SGHVS and FNYEAQ. The CDR3 is 15 amino acids. The CDR3 bases are TGTGCCAGCAGCTTCGACAGGGCCAACACAGATACGCAGTATTTT. Protein sequence: CASSFDRANTDTQYF.

The CDR3 nucleotides read TGCAGTGCTAGAGATCGGACGCGGAAAGGAAACACCATATATTTT. This codes for CSARDRTRKGNTIYF. The rearrangement uses TRBV20-1 and TRBJ1-3; no firm D call. Trimming cost V 0 bases and J 4 bases, with 13 bases left between them. Germline CDR1 and CDR2: DFQATT and SNEGSKA (reference sequence). The CDR3 runs 15 residues.

The chain joins TRBV29-1 to TRBJ2-3, with TRBD2 as a possible D gene (5 bases). Germline lookup yields CDR1 SQVTM and CDR2 ANQGSEA. Trimming removed 6 bases from V and 3 bases from J, with 16 bases in between. This CDR3 comprises 14 residues. The CDR3 bases are TGCAGCGTGTCGAAGGACTCCGAAACAGATACGCAGTATTTT. It is translated as CSVSKDSETDTQYF.

This clonotype appeared a few times. CDR3 sequence (DNA): TGCAGCGTTCAATCATTGTACCAAGAGACCCAGTACTTC. It codes for CSVQSLYQETQYF. V gene TRBV29-1 combines with J gene TRBJ2-5; unclear D gene. This CDR3 spans 13 amino acids. Germline CDR1 is SQVTM and CDR2 is ANQGSEA. The V end lost 5 bases, the J end lost 0 bases, and 10 bases lay between the germline ends. The whole variable domain, remainder taken from reference TRBV29-1 and TRBJ2-5, is SAVISQKPSRDICQRGTSLTIQCQVDSQVTMMFWYRQQPGQSLTLIATANQGSEATYESGFVIDKFPISRPNLTFSTLTVSNMSPEDSSIYLCSVQSLYQETQYFGPGTRLLVL.

This chain joins TRBV10-1 and TRBJ2-2; D gene uncertain. The germline V gene encodes CDR1 WNHNN and CDR2 SYGVQD (reference sequence). With 5 bases removed from V and 8 bases from J, the gap between germline ends came to 15 bases. CDR3 length: 14 amino acids. The CDR3 DNA follows: TGCGCCAGCAGTCAGATCCTACACGGAGGGGAGCTGTTTTTT. As protein: CASSQILHGGELFF.

J is TRBJ1-1 and V is TRBV20-1; D gene unclear. The CDR3 runs to 13 residues. Trimming took off 0 bases at V and 3 bases at J, with 8 bases between the two ends. Germline assignment: CDR1 DFQATT and CDR2 SNEGSKA (reference sequence). The CDR3 DNA reads TGCAGTGCTAGAGAAAGCGGCTACACTGAAGCTTTCTTT. Protein product: CSARESGYTEAFF.

This clonotype was seen more than once but under ten times. V is TRBV29-1 and J is TRBJ2-7; no reliable D call. This CDR3 spans 12 amino acids. Trimming pared 4 bases from V and 2 bases from J, leaving 9 bases between. Germline CDR1 and CDR2: SQVTM and ANQGSEA. CDR3 nucleotides: TGCAGCGTTGCTATTGGACCCTACGAGCAGTACTTC. This sequence encodes CSVAIGPYEQYF.

This clonotype was counted at least ten times. The J gene is TRBJ2-3, the V gene TRBV9; no firm D call. The CDR3 runs to 13 residues. Trimming cost V 2 bases and J 4 bases, with 8 bases left between them. Germline lookup yields CDR1 SGDLS and CDR2 YYNGEE. DNA for the CDR3: TGTGCCAGCAGCGTGGATAGCCCAGATACGCAGTATTTT. It translates to CASSVDSPDTQYF.

This chain links TRBV4-1 with TRBJ1-4, with D possibly TRBD1 on 6 matching bases. This CDR3 comprises 16 residues. Germline CDR1 reads MGHRA; CDR2 reads YSYEKL. V lost 4 bases and J 0 bases, leaving 12 bases between the germline ends. DNA for the CDR3: TGCGCCAGCAGCCCGAAAGAGGGGGCAACTAATGAAAAACTGTTTTTT. Its protein is CASSPKEGATNEKLFF.

J is TRBJ2-5 and V is TRBV20-1; 11 bases match TRBD2. After removal of 3 bases from V and 4 bases from J, the junction contained 13 bases not matched to a gene. The V gene's germline CDR1 is DFQATT and CDR2 SNEGSKA (reference sequence). The CDR3 runs to 17 residues. The CDR3: CSARDGASGRLGETQYF. CDR3 in DNA: TGCAGTGCTAGGGACGGAGCTAGCGGGAGGCTCGGAGAGACCCAGTACTTC.

This clonotype has just a few counts. The chain couples TRBV12-5 to TRBJ1-5, with a weak D call TRBD1 (6 bases). This CDR3 comprises 15 residues. Between the trimmed V and J ends, which lost 1 base and 5 bases, there was a span of 12 bases. Germline assignment: CDR1 LGHNT and CDR2 FRNRAP. The DNA of the CDR3 is TGTGCTAGTGGTTTGGAGATAAAGGGGGATCAGCCCCAGCATTTT. It yields the protein CASGLEIKGDQPQHF. Full variable domain (rest looked up from reference TRBV12-5 and TRBJ1-5): DARVTQTPRHKVTEMGQEVTMRCQPILGHNTVFWYRQTMMQGLELLAYFRNRAPLDDSGMPKDRFSAEMPDATLATLKIQPSEPRDSAVYFCASGLEIKGDQPQHFGDGTRLSIL.

This clonotype turned up a few times. The J gene is TRBJ2-1, the V gene TRBV29-1; D is unresolved. Judging by the DNA end, TRBJ2-7 fits better; the J call may be wrong. CDR1 is SQVTM and CDR2 is ANQGSEA in the germline V gene. The CDR3 runs 11 residues. Here the CDR3 reads CSVGDTYEQYF. The CDR3 DNA reads as TGCAGCGTCGGCGACACCTACGAGCAGTACTTC.

The CDR3 loop reads CASSFDPKQPQHF. CDR3 bases: TGTGCCAGCAGCTTCGACCCCAAACAGCCCCAGCATTTT. J is TRBJ1-5 and V is TRBV7-2; no clear D. The germline V and J ends were trimmed by 3 bases and 7 bases, with 10 bases remaining between them. The CDR3 length is 13 residues. Germline V gene lookup returns CDR1 SGHTA and CDR2 FQGNSA.

The chain has TRBV11-2 and TRBJ2-1, with 12 nucleotides matching TRBD2. The CDR3 sequence is 17 residues long. V lost 5 bases and J lost 4; bases outside the gene matches: 9. Germline V CDR1 and CDR2: SGHAT, FQNNGV. DNA for the CDR3: TGTGCCAGCAGCCTGGGGACTAGCGGGTTTTCATACAATGAGCAGTTCTTC. Amino acid sequence: CASSLGTSGFSYNEQFF.

This chain links TRBV7-9 with TRBJ2-5; 8 bases line up with TRBD2. The end of the DNA is better explained by TRBJ2-1, so the J call may be wrong. The V gene's germline CDR1 is SEHNR and CDR2 FQNEAQ (reference sequence). CDR3 length: 15 residues. The CDR3 nucleotides are TGTGCCAGCAGCACCCCAGCGGGGGCAAACAATGAGCAGTTCTTC. Translated, it gives CASSTPAGANNEQFF.

V is TRBV24-1 and J is TRBJ2-7; the D is unclear. Germline values: CDR1 KGHDR, CDR2 SFDVKD. This CDR3 spans 14 amino acids. V shed 7 bases and J shed 0 bases, with 12 bases lying between them. DNA of the CDR3: TGTGCCACCAGGGAATGGACGGCCTCCTACGAGCAGTACTTC. Protein product: CATREWTASYEQYF.

This clonotype appeared many times. The CDR3 protein is CASSALTGGNSPLHF. DNA of the CDR3: TGTGCCAGCAGTGCCCTGACAGGGGGAAATTCACCCCTCCACTTT. The chain is built from TRBV6-5 and TRBJ1-6; 9 nucleotides match TRBD1. This CDR3 comprises 15 residues. From germline, CDR1 is MNHEY and CDR2 SVGAGI. V dropped 5 bases and J dropped 7; count of bases not matched to a gene: 6.

This clonotype was detected a few times. CDR3 region: CASSFSASYRGREADGELFF. In DNA form, the CDR3 reads TGCGCCAGCAGCTTTTCCGCTTCGTACAGGGGGCGCGAAGCGGATGGGGAGCTGTTTTTT. This chain links TRBV5-1 with TRBJ2-2, with 9 bases matching TRBD1. V was pared by 2 bases and J by 8 bases, with 22 bases of the junction left unmatched. CDR1 is SGHRS and CDR2 is YFSETQ in the germline V gene. This CDR3 contains 20 residues.

The count of this clonotype is one. The chain carries TRBV9 and TRBJ1-3; D unclear. The V end lost 5 bases, the J end lost 0 bases, and 12 bases lay between the germline ends. CDR3 length: 15 residues. The germline V gene has CDR1 SGDLS and CDR2 YYNGEE. CDR3 in amino acids: CASSTYGDSGNTIYF. CDR3 nucleotide sequence: TGTGCCAGCAGTACTTACGGAGACTCTGGAAACACCATATATTTT.

The sample holds a few counts of this clonotype. The chain joins TRBV6-6 to TRBJ1-2; no reliable D call. Trimming cost V 2 bases and J 2 bases, with 9 bases left between them. The CDR3 contains 14 residues. Germline V CDR1 and CDR2: MNHNY, SVGAGI (reference sequence). CDR3 residues: CASSYGGRNYGYTF. In DNA form, the CDR3 reads TGTGCCAGCAGTTACGGTGGGCGGAACTATGGCTACACCTTC.